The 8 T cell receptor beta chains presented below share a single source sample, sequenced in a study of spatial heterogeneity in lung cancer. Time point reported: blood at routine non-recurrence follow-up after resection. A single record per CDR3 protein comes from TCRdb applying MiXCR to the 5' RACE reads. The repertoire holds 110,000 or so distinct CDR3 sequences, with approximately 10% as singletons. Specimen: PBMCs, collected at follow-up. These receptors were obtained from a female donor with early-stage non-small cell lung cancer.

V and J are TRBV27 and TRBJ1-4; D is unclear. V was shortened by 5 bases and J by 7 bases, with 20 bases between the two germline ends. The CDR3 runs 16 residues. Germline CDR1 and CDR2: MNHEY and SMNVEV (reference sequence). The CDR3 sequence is CASSRRGREYAEKLFF. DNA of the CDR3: TGTGCCAGCAGTCGGAGAGGGAGGGAATACGCTGAAAAACTGTTTTTT.

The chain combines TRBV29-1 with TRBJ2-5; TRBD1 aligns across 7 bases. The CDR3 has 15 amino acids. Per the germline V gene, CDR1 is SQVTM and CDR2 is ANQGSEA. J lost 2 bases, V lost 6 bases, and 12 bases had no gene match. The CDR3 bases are TGCAGCGTGGACCGTATGGGACAGTCACAAGAGACCCAGTACTTC. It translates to CSVDRMGQSQETQYF.

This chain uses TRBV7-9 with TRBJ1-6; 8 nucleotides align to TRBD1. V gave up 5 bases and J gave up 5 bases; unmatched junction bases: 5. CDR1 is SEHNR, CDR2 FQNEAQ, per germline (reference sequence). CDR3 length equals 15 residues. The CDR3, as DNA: TGTGCCAGCAGCCTACCAGGGGGCGATAATTCACCCCTCCACTTT. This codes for CASSLPGGDNSPLHF.

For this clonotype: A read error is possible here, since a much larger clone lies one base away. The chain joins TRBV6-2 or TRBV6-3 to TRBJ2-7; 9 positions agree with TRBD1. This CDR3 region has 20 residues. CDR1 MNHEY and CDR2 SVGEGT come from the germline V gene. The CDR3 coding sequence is TGTACCAGCAGTAACAATGGGAGGCGGACAGGGGACCGCGGCCTTTACGAGCAGTACGTC. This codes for CTSSNNGRRTGDRGLYEQYV.

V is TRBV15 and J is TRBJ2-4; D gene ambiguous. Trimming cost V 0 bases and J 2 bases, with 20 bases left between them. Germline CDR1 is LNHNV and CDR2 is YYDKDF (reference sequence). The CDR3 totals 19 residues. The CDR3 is CATSRDPGGGAVSKNIQYF. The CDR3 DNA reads TGTGCCACCAGCAGAGATCCGGGCGGCGGAGCTGTATCCAAAAACATTCAGTACTTC.

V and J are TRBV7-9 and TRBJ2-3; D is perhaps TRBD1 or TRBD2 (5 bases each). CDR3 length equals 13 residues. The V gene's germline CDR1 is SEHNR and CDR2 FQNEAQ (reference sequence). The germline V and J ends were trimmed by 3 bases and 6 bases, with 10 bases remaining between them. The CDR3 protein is CASSLGTADTQYF. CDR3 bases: TGTGCCAGCAGCTTGGGGACGGCTGATACGCAGTATTTT.

DNA for the CDR3: TGTGCCAGGCCGGGGGAAGATGGCTACACCTTC. Translating gives CARPGEDGYTF. The rearrangement links TRBV9 to TRBJ1-2, with D tentatively TRBD1 (5 bases). Trimming stripped 8 bases from V and 6 bases from J, with 11 bases between. CDR3 length: 11 amino acids. Germline assignment: CDR1 SGDLS and CDR2 YYNGEE.

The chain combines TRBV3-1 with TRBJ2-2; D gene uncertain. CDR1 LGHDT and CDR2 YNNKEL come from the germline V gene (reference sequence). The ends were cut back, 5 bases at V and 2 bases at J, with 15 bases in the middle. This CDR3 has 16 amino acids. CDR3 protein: CASSSSELGNTGELFF. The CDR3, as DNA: TGTGCCAGCAGCTCCAGTGAGCTGGGAAACACCGGGGAGCTGTTTTTT. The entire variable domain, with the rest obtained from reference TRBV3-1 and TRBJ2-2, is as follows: DTAVSQTPKYLVTQMGNDKSIKCEQNLGHDTMYWYKQDSKKFLKIMFSYNNKELIINETVPNRFSPKSPDKAHLNLHINSLELGDSAVYFCASSSSELGNTGELFFGEGSRLTVL.